The 2 T cell receptor beta chains below were found in one sample sequenced in a study of blood T cell repertoires in COVID-19 (dated by TCRdb to the early 2020s). Libraries came from the immunoSEQ multiplex PCR assay. Held by TCRdb, this immuneACCESS table contains in-frame sequences only and omits some clones. Under half of the omission traces to an unresolved V gene where checked; the cause of the rest is unknown. Recorded for this sample are 120,000 to 150,000 clones; roughly 85% of them occurred a single time. Of the sample, 8% falls within the top ten clones. The sequenced sample consisted of peripheral blood. The receptor source for this set is a woman aged 55-70 years with COVID-19, enrolled during active disease.

The rearrangement links TRBV19 to TRBJ2-5; 7 bases line up with TRBD2. CDR1 is LNHDA and CDR2 is SQIVND in the germline V gene (reference sequence). The CDR3 has 15 amino acids. V shed 1 base and J 2 bases; nucleotides not matched to a gene: 4. DNA of the CDR3: TGTGCCAGTAGTATAGTGGGGGGACTACAAGAGACCCAGTACTTC. Translation: CASSIVGGLQETQYF. The variable domain in full, with the rest retrieved from reference TRBV19 and TRBJ2-5, is DGGITQSPKYLFRKEGQNVTLSCEQNLNHDAMYWYRQDPGQGLRLIYYSQIVNDFQKGDIAEGYSVSREKKESFPLTVTSAQKNPTAFYLCASSIVGGLQETQYFGPGTRLLVL.

The V and J genes are TRBV27 and TRBJ1-1; 9 positions match TRBD1. Germline lookup yields CDR1 MNHEY and CDR2 SMNVEV (reference sequence). Trimming took 6 bases from V and 1 from J; bases not matched to a gene: 0. This CDR3 spans 13 amino acids. The CDR3 region has the DNA TGTGCCAGCAGGGGACAGGGGAACACTGAAGCTTTCTTT. Its translation: CASRGQGNTEAFF.